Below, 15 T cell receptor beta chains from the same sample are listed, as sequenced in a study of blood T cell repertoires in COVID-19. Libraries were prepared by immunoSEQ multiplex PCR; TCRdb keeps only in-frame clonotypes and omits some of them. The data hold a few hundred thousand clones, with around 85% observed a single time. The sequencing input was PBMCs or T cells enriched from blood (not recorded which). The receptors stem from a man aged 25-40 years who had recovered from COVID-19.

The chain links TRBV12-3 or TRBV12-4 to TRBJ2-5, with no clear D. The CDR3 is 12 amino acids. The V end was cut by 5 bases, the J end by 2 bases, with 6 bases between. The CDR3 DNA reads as TGTGCCAGCAGTCGCAGTCAAGAGACCCAGTACTTC. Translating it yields CASSRSQETQYF.

The CDR3 protein is CASSLAIAGVWHEQFF. The CDR3 nucleotides are TGCGCCAGCAGCTTGGCCATAGCCGGGGTGTGGCATGAGCAGTTCTTC. The chain combines TRBV5-1 with TRBJ2-1; a possible D gene is TRBD2 (5 bases). CDR3 size: 16 residues. The V gene lost 0 bases and the J gene lost 8 bases, with 18 bases spanning the gap. Germline V lookup: CDR1 SGHRS, CDR2 YFSETQ.

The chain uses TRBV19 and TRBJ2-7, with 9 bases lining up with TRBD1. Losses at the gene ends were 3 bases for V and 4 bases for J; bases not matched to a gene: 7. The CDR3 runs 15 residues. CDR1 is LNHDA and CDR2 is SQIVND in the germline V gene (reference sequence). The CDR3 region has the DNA TGTGCCAGTAGTATTATCTGGGACAGGGAGTACGAGCAGTACTTC. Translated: CASSIIWDREYEQYF. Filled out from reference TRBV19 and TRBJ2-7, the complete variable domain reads DGGITQSPKYLFRKEGQNVTLSCEQNLNHDAMYWYRQDPGQGLRLIYYSQIVNDFQKGDIAEGYSVSREKKESFPLTVTSAQKNPTAFYLCASSIIWDREYEQYFGPGTRLTVT.

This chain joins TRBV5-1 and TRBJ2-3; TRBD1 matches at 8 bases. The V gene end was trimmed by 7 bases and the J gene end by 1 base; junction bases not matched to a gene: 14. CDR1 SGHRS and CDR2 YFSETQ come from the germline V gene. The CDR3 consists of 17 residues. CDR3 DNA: TGCGCCAGCTCGTGGACCACAGGGGGAGGCGGCACAGATACGCAGTATTTT. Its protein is CASSWTTGGGGTDTQYF.

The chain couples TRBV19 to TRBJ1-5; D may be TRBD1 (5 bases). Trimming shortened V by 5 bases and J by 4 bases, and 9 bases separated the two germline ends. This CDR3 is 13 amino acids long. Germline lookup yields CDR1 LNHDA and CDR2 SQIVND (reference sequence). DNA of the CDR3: TGTGCCAGTAGTGCAGGGACTAATCAGCCCCAGCATTTT. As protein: CASSAGTNQPQHF.

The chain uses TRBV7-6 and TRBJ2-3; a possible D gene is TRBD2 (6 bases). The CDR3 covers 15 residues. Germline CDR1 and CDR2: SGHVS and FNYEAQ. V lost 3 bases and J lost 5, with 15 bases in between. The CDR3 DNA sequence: TGTGCCAGCAGCTTCGTTTCCGGGACTGGAGATACGCAGTATTTT. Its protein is CASSFVSGTGDTQYF.

CDR3 loop: CASGPRSGGHYGYTF. The CDR3 bases are TGTGCTAGTGGTCCGCGGTCGGGGGGCCACTATGGCTACACCTTC. The chain recombines TRBV12-5 with TRBJ1-2; D possibly corresponds to TRBD1 (6 bases). Germline lookup yields CDR1 LGHNT and CDR2 FRNRAP. Trimming took off 5 bases at V and 3 bases at J, with 16 bases between the two ends. This CDR3 spans 15 amino acids.

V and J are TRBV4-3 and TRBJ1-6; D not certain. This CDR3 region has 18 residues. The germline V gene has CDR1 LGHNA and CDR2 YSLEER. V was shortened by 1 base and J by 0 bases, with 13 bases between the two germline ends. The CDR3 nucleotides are TGCGCCAGCAGCCAAGGTTTGGGCAGTGGCTCCTATAATTCACCCCTCCACTTT. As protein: CASSQGLGSGSYNSPLHF.

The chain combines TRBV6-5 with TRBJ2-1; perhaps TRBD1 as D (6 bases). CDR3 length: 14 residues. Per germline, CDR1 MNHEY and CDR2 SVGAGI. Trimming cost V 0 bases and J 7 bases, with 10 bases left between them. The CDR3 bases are TGTGCCAGCAGTTACTCCTCCGGACAGAATGAGCAGTTCTTC. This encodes CASSYSSGQNEQFF.

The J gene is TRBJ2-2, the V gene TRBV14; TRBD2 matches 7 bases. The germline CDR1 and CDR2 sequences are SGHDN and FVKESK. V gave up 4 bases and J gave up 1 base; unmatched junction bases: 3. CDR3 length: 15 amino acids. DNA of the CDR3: TGTGCCAGCAGCCCCCAGCGGGGGAACACCGGGGAGCTGTTTTTT. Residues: CASSPQRGNTGELFF.

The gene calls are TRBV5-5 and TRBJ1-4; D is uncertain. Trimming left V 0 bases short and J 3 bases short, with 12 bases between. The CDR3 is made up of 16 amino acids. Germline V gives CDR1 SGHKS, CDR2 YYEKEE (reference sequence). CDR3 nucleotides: TGTGCCAGCAGCTTGGTTGCGGGCGCAGCTAATGAAAAACTGTTTTTT. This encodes CASSLVAGAANEKLFF.

The CDR3 DNA reads as TGTGCCTGGAGTGTCCCTAGCGGTTACGAGCAGTACTTC. This translates into CAWSVPSGYEQYF. This chain joins TRBV30 and TRBJ2-7, with TRBD2 identical over 7 bases. This CDR3 contains 13 residues. Looked up from germline, CDR1 is GTSNPN and CDR2 is SVGIG (reference sequence). The V and J ends lost 0 bases and 4 bases, in that order; junction bases with no gene match: 3.

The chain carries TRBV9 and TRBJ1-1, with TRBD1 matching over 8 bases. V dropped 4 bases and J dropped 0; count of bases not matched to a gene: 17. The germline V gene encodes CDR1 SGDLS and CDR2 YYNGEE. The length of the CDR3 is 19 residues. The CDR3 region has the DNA TGTGCCAGCAGCAAAGGGGGGCAGGGGGCTGCCCGGATGAACACTGAAGCTTTCTTT. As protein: CASSKGGQGAARMNTEAFF.

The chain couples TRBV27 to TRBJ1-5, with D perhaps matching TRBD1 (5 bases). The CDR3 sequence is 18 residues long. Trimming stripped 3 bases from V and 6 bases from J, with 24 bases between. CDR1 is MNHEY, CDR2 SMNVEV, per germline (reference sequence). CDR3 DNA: TGTGCCAGCAGTTTGGGGACGGACTATCCGGGTATTGCTCAGCCCCAGCATTTT. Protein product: CASSLGTDYPGIAQPQHF.

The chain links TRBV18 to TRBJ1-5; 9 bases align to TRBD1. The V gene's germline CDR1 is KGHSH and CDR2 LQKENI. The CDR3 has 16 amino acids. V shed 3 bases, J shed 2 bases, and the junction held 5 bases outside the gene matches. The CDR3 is CASSPGGQGGNQPQHF. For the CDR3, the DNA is TGTGCCAGCTCACCGGGGGGACAGGGCGGCAATCAGCCCCAGCATTTT.